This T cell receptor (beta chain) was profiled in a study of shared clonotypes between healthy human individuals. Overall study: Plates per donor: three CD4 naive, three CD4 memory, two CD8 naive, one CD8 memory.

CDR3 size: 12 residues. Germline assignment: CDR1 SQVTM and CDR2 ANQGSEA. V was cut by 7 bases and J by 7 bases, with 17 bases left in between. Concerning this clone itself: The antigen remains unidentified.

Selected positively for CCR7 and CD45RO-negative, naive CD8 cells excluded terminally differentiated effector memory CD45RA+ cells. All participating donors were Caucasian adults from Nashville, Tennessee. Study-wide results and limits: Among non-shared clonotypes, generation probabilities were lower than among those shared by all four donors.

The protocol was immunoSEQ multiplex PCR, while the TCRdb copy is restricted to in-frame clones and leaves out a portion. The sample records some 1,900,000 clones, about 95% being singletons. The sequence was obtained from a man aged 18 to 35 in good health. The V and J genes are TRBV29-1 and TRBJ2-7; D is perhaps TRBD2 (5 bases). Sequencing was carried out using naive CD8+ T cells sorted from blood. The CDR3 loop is CSGRFGVGEQYF. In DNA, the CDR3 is TGCAGCGGAAGATTCGGGGTTGGGGAGCAGTACTTC.